This TCR beta chain stems from a study of vaccination effects on CD4 cells after COVID-19. Overall study: After vaccination, a few convalescent patients were sampled at early and late time points.

TCRdb's table, derived via immunoSEQ multiplex PCR, lists solely in-frame clones and lacks some. The data contain approximately 40,000 clones, over 65% of them singletons. The CDR3 is 14 residues long. V lost 1 base, J lost 9 bases, and 13 bases lay in between. Germline V lookup: CDR1 KGHSH, CDR2 LQKENI. With respect to this clone: Its antigen is as yet unknown.

Investigators separated out CD4+ T cells once around nine days of culture had passed. This individual contracted SARS-CoV-2 between March and December 2020, as verified by PCR. Two doses of either BNT162b2 or mRNA-1273 were given to each participant. The source was CD4+ T cells from PBMCs cultured without peptide, collected after COVID-19 vaccination. The source is a human donor who had a prior SARS-CoV-2 infection. The chain has TRBV18 and TRBJ2-1; D is unclear. This CDR3 is CASSPQSDYGEQFF. In DNA, the CDR3 is TGTGCCAGCTCACCACAAAGCGATTATGGTGAGCAGTTCTTC.